The 18 T cell receptor beta chains in this list originate from one sample, sequenced in a study of OX40 agonist ivuxolimab in advanced cancers. The method was immunoSEQ multiplex PCR; TCRdb's version includes in-frame clones alone and lacks a portion of them. The data show around 26,000 clones, with about 80% seen just once and about a quarter held by the top ten. The starting material was CD4+ or CD8+ T cells sorted from blood, obtained in a trial of the OX40 agonist ivuxolimab. These TCRs come from an adult with an advanced solid tumor such as melanoma, head and neck, liver or kidney cancer.

The CDR3 nucleotides read TGTGCCAGCAGCCTCCCCTTGGGGTACGAGCAGTACTTC. It translates to CASSLPLGYEQYF. This chain uses TRBV7-9 with TRBJ2-7, with D unresolved. Germline CDR1 is SEHNR and CDR2 is FQNEAQ (reference sequence). The CDR3 runs 13 residues. The V end lost 5 bases, the J end lost 4 bases, and 12 bases lay between the germline ends.

The chain joins TRBV7-9 to TRBJ2-7; 7 positions match TRBD2. From germline, CDR1 is SEHNR and CDR2 FQNEAQ (reference sequence). The trim removed 7 bases at V and 3 bases at J, leaving 9 bases unmatched. This CDR3 is 14 amino acids long. The CDR3 DNA follows: TGTGCCAGCACCGAGCGGGGATTCGACTACGAGCAGTACTTC. Its protein is CASTERGFDYEQYF.

The DNA of the CDR3 is TGTGCCAGCAGTGTGTCTAGCGGGAGATTAACAGAGACCCAGTACTTC. It yields the protein CASSVSSGRLTETQYF. This rearrangement joins TRBV2 to TRBJ2-5, with 10 bases identical to TRBD2. Germline V gene lookup returns CDR1 SNHLY and CDR2 FYNNEI. The V and J ends lost 4 bases and 4 bases, in that order; junction bases with no gene match: 9. CDR3 size: 16 residues.

The chain employs TRBV6-5 and TRBJ1-2, with D possibly being TRBD1 (5 bases). CDR3 length: 15 residues. Trimming removed 5 bases at V and 5 bases at J, with 18 bases between. The germline V gene encodes CDR1 MNHEY and CDR2 SVGAGI. DNA for the CDR3: TGTGCCAGCAGTATCAGTCCTCCAGGGTTGTATGGCTACACCTTC. It translates to CASSISPPGLYGYTF.

The V gene is TRBV25-1, the J gene TRBJ2-7, with TRBD1 matching over 7 bases. CDR1 and CDR2 from the germline V gene are MGHDK and SYGVNS. The CDR3 loop spans 15 amino acids. V dropped 5 bases and J dropped 3; count of bases not matched to a gene: 10. CDR3 in DNA: TGTGCCAGCAGTTACTCGCCGGGACAGTTCTACGAGCAGTACTTC. Amino acid sequence: CASSYSPGQFYEQYF.

This rearrangement joins TRBV7-8 to TRBJ1-5; D is ambiguous. CDR1 and CDR2 (germline): SGHVS, FQNEAQ. The V and J ends lost 0 bases and 5 bases respectively, with 5 bases between them. The CDR3 length is 13 residues. The CDR3 DNA is TGTGCCAGCAGCTTAGCCGGGGATCAGCCCCAGCATTTT. Translated: CASSLAGDQPQHF.

The chain recombines TRBV5-4 with TRBJ2-3; 13 positions agree with TRBD2. The trim removed 5 bases at V and 4 bases at J, leaving 4 bases unmatched. The CDR3 loop spans 15 amino acids. The germline CDR1 and CDR2 sequences are SGHNT and YYREEE (reference sequence). The CDR3 region is CASSGLAGAPDTQYF. The DNA of the CDR3 is TGTGCCAGCAGTGGACTAGCGGGAGCACCAGATACGCAGTATTTT.

The table lists this clone with a count of one. V and J are TRBV27 and TRBJ1-1, with 7 positions matching TRBD1. Trimming at V came to 4 bases and at J to 11 bases, leaving 7 bases not matched to a gene. The germline gives CDR1 MNHEY, CDR2 SMNVEV (reference sequence). There are 12 residues in the CDR3. The CDR3 DNA reads as TGTGCCAGCAGTTCCCCGACAGGGTTGGCTTTCTTT. Translation gives CASSSPTGLAFF.

The chain is built from TRBV5-1 and TRBJ2-5; 9 bases fit TRBD1. Germline V gene data show CDR1 as SGHRS and CDR2 as YFSETQ. V was pared by 6 bases and J by 3 bases, with 12 bases of the junction left unmatched. CDR3 length equals 16 residues. The CDR3 loop is CASILGEQGAEETQYF. For the CDR3, the DNA is TGCGCCAGCATCCTTGGCGAACAGGGGGCTGAAGAGACCCAGTACTTC.

The genes are TRBV7-6 and TRBJ2-7, with D perhaps matching TRBD1 or TRBD2 (5 bases each). This CDR3 has 13 residues. Trimming removed 3 bases from V and 6 bases from J, with 12 bases in between. The germline V gene has CDR1 SGHVS and CDR2 FNYEAQ. The CDR3 DNA is TGTGCCAGCAGCTTGAGCAGGGAGCGCGAGCAGTACTTC. Protein product: CASSLSREREQYF.

The chain combines TRBV28 with TRBJ1-5; 9 bases match TRBD1. The CDR3 length is 15 residues. In germline, CDR1 is MDHEN, CDR2 SYDVKM. The J segment lost 4 bases and the V segment lost 5 bases, leaving 6 bases of the junction unmatched. The CDR3 DNA follows: TGTGCCAGCAGTCCCGAGGGACAGGGAAATCAGCCCCAGCATTTT. Translation gives CASSPEGQGNQPQHF.

J is TRBJ2-7 and V is TRBV4-1, with TRBD2 identical over 8 bases. CDR1 and CDR2 (germline): MGHRA, YSYEKL. The length of the CDR3 is 17 residues. V was pared by 4 bases and J by 2 bases, with 13 bases of the junction left unmatched. CDR3 nucleotide sequence: TGCGCCAGCAGCCCTTCCCAGGGCACTAGCGGACCCTACGAGCAGTACTTC. It yields the protein CASSPSQGTSGPYEQYF.

This chain connects TRBV28 to TRBJ1-2; 7 bases are shared with TRBD1. This CDR3 is 12 amino acids long. The V gene's germline CDR1 is MDHEN and CDR2 SYDVKM. After removal of 2 bases from V and 6 bases from J, the junction contained 0 bases not matched to a gene. The CDR3 coding sequence is TGTGCCAGCAGTTTAGGGACAGATGGCTACACCTTC. The encoded protein is CASSLGTDGYTF.

CDR3 sequence (DNA): TGTGCCAGCAGCTCCAGGGACAGCAGCTCCTACGAGCAGTACTTC. Protein: CASSSRDSSSYEQYF. The chain has TRBV7-9 and TRBJ2-5; 7 bases line up with TRBD1. The better agreement between TRBJ2-7 and the DNA end casts doubt on the J call. Germline V gene data show CDR1 as SEHNR and CDR2 as FQNEAQ (reference sequence). The CDR3 extends over 15 amino acids.

The chain carries TRBV5-4 and TRBJ2-2, with TRBD1 identical over 8 bases. With 4 bases clipped from V and 0 bases from J, the junction kept 5 bases outside the gene matches. The CDR3 has 16 amino acids. The germline V gene has CDR1 SGHNT and CDR2 YYREEE (reference sequence). The CDR3 nucleotides are TGTGCCAGCAGCCGCAAGGACAGGGCGAACACCGGGGAGCTGTTTTTT. As protein: CASSRKDRANTGELFF.

This rearrangement joins TRBV7-9 to TRBJ2-7; the D gene is possibly TRBD1 (5 bases). This CDR3 is built from 12 residues. Germline loops: CDR1 SEHNR, CDR2 FQNEAQ (reference sequence). Trimming removed 2 bases at V and 4 bases at J, with 6 bases between. CDR3 DNA: TGTGCCAGCAGCTTATCAGGGTACGAGCAGTACTTC. This encodes CASSLSGYEQYF.

This chain connects TRBV5-1 to TRBJ2-3; 8 bases match TRBD2. The CDR3 consists of 15 residues. Germline CDR1 reads SGHRS; CDR2 reads YFSETQ. Germline trimming cut 2 bases from V and 2 bases from J; bases unmatched to any gene: 4. The CDR3: CASSFLSGTTDTQYF. For the CDR3, the DNA is TGCGCCAGCAGCTTTCTTAGCGGGACCACAGATACGCAGTATTTT. The complete variable domain, with remaining parts taken from reference TRBV5-1 and TRBJ2-3, reads KAGVTQTPRYLIKTRGQQVTLSCSPISGHRSVSWYQQTPGQGLQFLFEYFSETQRNKGNFPGRFSGRQFSNSRSEMNVSTLELGDSALYLCASSFLSGTTDTQYFGPGTRLTVL.

The chain carries TRBV27 and TRBJ1-1; TRBD1 matches 12 bases. Germline lookup yields CDR1 MNHEY and CDR2 SMNVEV (reference sequence). V shed 2 bases and J 5 bases; nucleotides not matched to a gene: 6. The CDR3 loop spans 16 amino acids. The CDR3 nucleotides are TGTGCCAGCAGTTTAGGGACAGGGGGCATGGTTACTGAAGCTTTCTTT. Amino acid sequence: CASSLGTGGMVTEAFF.